Shown below are 11 T cell receptor beta chains from a single sample sequenced in a study of blood T cell repertoires in COVID-19. Method: immunoSEQ multiplex PCR; TCRdb's copy keeps in-frame clones and lacks some. The table shows fewer than 350,000 clones, with 87% occurring only once. Input material: peripheral blood. The receptors derive from a man aged 25-40 years with COVID-19, enrolled during active disease.

Ten or more counts support this clone. This sequence joins TRBV3-1 (or the pseudogene TRBV3-2) and TRBJ1-6, with D maybe TRBD1 (6 bases). There are 16 residues in the CDR3. Deletions cut 2 bases from V and 0 bases from J, with 8 bases between. Germline V gene data show CDR1 as LGHDT and CDR2 as YNNKEL (reference sequence). In DNA form, the CDR3 reads TGTGCCAGCAGCCAAAGGGGGAGCTCCTATAATTCACCCCTCCACTTT. Its protein product is CASSQRGSSYNSPLHF.

This chain uses TRBV5-1 with TRBJ2-7; 9 positions agree with TRBD1. The trim removed 2 bases at V and 3 bases at J, leaving 9 bases unmatched. Looked up from germline, CDR1 is SGHRS and CDR2 is YFSETQ. The CDR3 is made up of 16 amino acids. CDR3 residues: CASSFLEGQGGYEQYF. CDR3 nucleotides: TGCGCCAGCAGCTTTCTCGAGGGACAGGGAGGCTACGAGCAGTACTTC.

V gene TRBV9 combines with J gene TRBJ1-6; 7 bases are shared with TRBD1. Unmatched junction bases numbered 8, after V lost 0 bases and J lost 5 bases. The CDR3 contains 17 residues. Per germline, CDR1 SGDLS and CDR2 YYNGEE. The CDR3 here is CASSVGYNQGDNSPLHF. The DNA of the CDR3 is TGTGCCAGCAGCGTAGGTTACAACCAGGGGGATAATTCACCCCTCCACTTT.

The rearrangement links TRBV28 to TRBJ2-7; 9 nucleotides match TRBD1. The J segment lost 12 bases and the V segment lost 8 bases, leaving 14 bases of the junction unmatched. This CDR3 is built from 13 residues. Germline V gene data show CDR1 as MDHEN and CDR2 as SYDVKM. CDR3 bases: TGTGCCAGCTCCCCTGGTGGACAGGGGTTCACGTACTTC. This encodes CASSPGGQGFTYF.

The chain carries TRBV5-1 and TRBJ2-2; 9 positions match TRBD1. V shed 4 bases and J 7 bases; nucleotides not matched to a gene: 8. Germline CDR1 and CDR2: SGHRS and YFSETQ. The length of the CDR3 is 15 residues. CDR3 DNA sequence: TGCGCCAGCAGCCCCTGGACAGGGGATAACGGGGAGCTGTTTTTT. It codes for CASSPWTGDNGELFF.

The chain couples TRBV6-6 to TRBJ2-5, with 7 bases identical to TRBD1. The CDR3 has 14 residues. J gave up 4 bases and V 2 bases, and 4 bases lay outside the gene matches. The germline V gene encodes CDR1 MNHNY and CDR2 SVGAGI (reference sequence). CDR3 sequence (DNA): TGTGCCAGCAGTTACGACTACAGGGGAGAGACCCAGTACTTC. It yields the protein CASSYDYRGETQYF.

The chain recombines TRBV4-2 with TRBJ1-2; D is perhaps TRBD1 (6 bases). There are 13 residues in the CDR3. CDR1 LGHNA and CDR2 YNFKEQ come from the germline V gene. With 6 bases removed from V and 7 bases from J, the gap between germline ends came to 15 bases. The CDR3 protein is CASRPAGASGYTF. CDR3 nucleotides: TGTGCCAGCAGGCCCGCGGGGGCGAGTGGCTACACCTTC.

This clone showed up just once. The chain recombines TRBV6-1 with TRBJ1-2; no clear D gene. V was trimmed by 1 base and J by 2 bases, leaving 17 bases between them. This CDR3 has 17 residues. Germline V gene lookup returns CDR1 MNHNS and CDR2 SASEGT. In DNA form, the CDR3 reads TGTGCCAGCAGTGAAGTGGTGACACTCGGAATGAACTATGGCTACACCTTC. Translation: CASSEVVTLGMNYGYTF.

The chain is built from TRBV5-5 and TRBJ1-1; 7 nucleotides agree with TRBD1. Germline CDR1 SGHKS, CDR2 YYEKEE (reference sequence). The CDR3 loop spans 13 amino acids. Losses at the gene ends were 6 bases for V and 2 bases for J; bases not matched to a gene: 4. The CDR3 spells CASNRQGNTEAFF. DNA of the CDR3: TGTGCCAGCAACCGACAGGGTAACACTGAAGCTTTCTTT.

The rearrangement links TRBV28 to TRBJ2-3, with D tentatively TRBD2 (6 bases). Germline CDR1 MDHEN, CDR2 SYDVKM. V shed 3 bases and J shed 5 bases, with 9 bases lying between them. The CDR3 runs to 13 residues. The CDR3 loop reads CASSFVEGDTQYF. The CDR3 nucleotides are TGTGCCAGCAGTTTCGTGGAGGGAGATACGCAGTATTTT.

The rearrangement joins TRBV27 to TRBJ1-1; D unresolved. Germline V gene lookup returns CDR1 MNHEY and CDR2 SMNVEV (reference sequence). Trimming shortened V by 2 bases and J by 0 bases, and 7 bases separated the two germline ends. This CDR3 comprises 14 residues. The chain's CDR3 is CASSLVAMNTEAFF. The CDR3 DNA reads as TGTGCCAGCAGTTTAGTGGCCATGAACACTGAAGCTTTCTTT.